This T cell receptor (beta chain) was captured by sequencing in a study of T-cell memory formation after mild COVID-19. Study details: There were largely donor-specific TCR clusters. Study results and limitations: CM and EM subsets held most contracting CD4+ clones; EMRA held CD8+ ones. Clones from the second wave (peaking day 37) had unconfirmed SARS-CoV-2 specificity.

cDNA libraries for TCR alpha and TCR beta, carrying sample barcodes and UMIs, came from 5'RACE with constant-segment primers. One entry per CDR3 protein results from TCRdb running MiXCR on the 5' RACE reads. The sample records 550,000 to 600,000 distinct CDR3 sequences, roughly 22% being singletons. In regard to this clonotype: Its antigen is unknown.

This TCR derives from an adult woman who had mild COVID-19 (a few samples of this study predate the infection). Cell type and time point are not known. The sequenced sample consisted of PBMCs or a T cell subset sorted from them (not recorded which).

CDR3 sequence reads: CASSFTPYRTDTQYF. CDR3 nucleotide sequence: TGTGCCAGCAGCTTTACCCCCTACCGCACAGATACGCAGTATTTT. V usage is TRBV5-6 and J usage is TRBJ2-3; D is undetermined. Trimming stripped 2 bases from V and 1 base from J, with 11 bases between. This CDR3 comprises 15 residues. In germline, CDR1 is SGHDT, CDR2 YYEEEE.